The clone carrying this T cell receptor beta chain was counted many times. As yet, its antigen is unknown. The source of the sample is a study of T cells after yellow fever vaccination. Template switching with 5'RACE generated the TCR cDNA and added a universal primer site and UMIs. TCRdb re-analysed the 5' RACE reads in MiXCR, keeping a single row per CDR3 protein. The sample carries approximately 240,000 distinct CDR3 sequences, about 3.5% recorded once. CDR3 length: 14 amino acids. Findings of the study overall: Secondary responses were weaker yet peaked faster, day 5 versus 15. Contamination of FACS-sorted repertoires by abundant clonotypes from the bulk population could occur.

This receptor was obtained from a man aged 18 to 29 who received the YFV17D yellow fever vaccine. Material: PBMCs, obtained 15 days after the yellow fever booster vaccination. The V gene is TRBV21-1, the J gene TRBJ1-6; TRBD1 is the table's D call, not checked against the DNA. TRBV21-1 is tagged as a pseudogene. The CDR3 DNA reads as TGTGCCAGCAGTGGGACAGCTTATAATTCACCCCTCCACTTT. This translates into CASSGTAYNSPLHF.